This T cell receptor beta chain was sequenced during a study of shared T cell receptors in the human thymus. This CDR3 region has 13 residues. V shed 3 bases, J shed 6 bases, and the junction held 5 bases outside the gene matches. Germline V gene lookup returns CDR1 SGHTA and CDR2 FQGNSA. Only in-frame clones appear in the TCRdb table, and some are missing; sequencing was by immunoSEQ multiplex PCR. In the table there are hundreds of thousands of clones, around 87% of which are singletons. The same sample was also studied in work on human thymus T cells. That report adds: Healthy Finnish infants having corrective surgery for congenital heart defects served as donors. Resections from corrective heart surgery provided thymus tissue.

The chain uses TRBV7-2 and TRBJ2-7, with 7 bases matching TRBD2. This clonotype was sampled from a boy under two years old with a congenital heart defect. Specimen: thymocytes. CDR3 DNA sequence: TGTGCCAGCAGCTTCGGCGGGAGTTCCGAGCAGTACTTC. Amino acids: CASSFGGSSEQYF.